The clone carrying this T cell receptor beta chain has a count of ten or more. Its antigen is unidentified. A single record per CDR3 protein comes from TCRdb applying MiXCR to the 5' RACE reads. The data show 250,000 to 300,000 distinct CDR3 sequences, with 5.2% seen just once and around 3.5% held by the top ten. Germline V CDR1 and CDR2: DFQATT, SNEGSKA (reference sequence). The CDR3 length is 14 residues. Between the trimmed V and J ends, which lost 1 base and 2 bases, there was a span of 11 bases. This sample stems from a study of T cells after yellow fever vaccination. Across the study: When fractions had low cell numbers, they were prepared with SMART-Seq v4 Ultra Low Input.

Study-wide results and caveats: Reappearing after the booster were most of the clones from primary vaccination (less than 97% CD4, approximately 89% CD8). High-abundance clonotypes from the bulk population could contaminate FACS-sorted repertoires.

This receptor was obtained from a man aged 18 to 29 who received the YFV17D yellow fever vaccine. This chain joins TRBV20-1 and TRBJ1-1; D is unclear. Here the sequenced sample was CD4+ T cells sorted from PBMCs, taken on the day of the yellow fever booster vaccination. For the CDR3, the DNA is TGCAGTGCTAGAGGCGCAGGAGCAAACACTGAAGCTTTCTTT. It encodes CSARGAGANTEAFF.